The rows below give T cell receptor beta chains drawn from one sample of a study of blood T cells in healthy people across ages. TCRdb itself ran the 5' RACE reads through MiXCR, one entry per CDR3 protein. The table shows about 1.7 million distinct CDR3 sequences, with 28% occurring only once. What was sequenced was blood. Source of these receptors: a young woman in good health. CDR3s include the opening cysteine and the closing phenylalanine or tryptophan. Each record gives: clone size, D gene, J gene, V gene, CDR3 protein, CDR3 DNA. D genes are given only for firm matches. Part of the rows lack a size; the others show once, few, many or a class for expanded clones.

size: .; D: TRBD1; J: TRBJ2-4; V: TRBV5-6; CDR3: CASSPGQRAKNIQYF; DNA: TGTGCCAGCAGCCCGGGACAGCGAGCCAAAAACATTCAGTACTTC
size: .; D: .; J: TRBJ1-5; V: TRBV5-5; CDR3: CASRAEMAGDQPQHF; DNA: TGTGCCAGCAGGGCAGAAATGGCAGGGGATCAGCCCCAGCATTTT
size: .; D: .; J: TRBJ2-1; V: TRBV7-9; CDR3: CASSLAGHLNYNEQFF; DNA: TGTGCCAGCAGCTTAGCAGGTCACCTCAATTACAATGAGCAGTTCTTC
size: many; D: .; J: TRBJ2-5; V: TRBV12-3/TRBV12-4; CDR3: CASSLTDRETQYF; DNA: TGTGCCAGCAGTTTGACAGACAGAGAGACCCAGTACTTC
size: many; D: .; J: TRBJ1-5; V: TRBV10-3; CDR3: CAISELAGLLGKPQHF; DNA: TGTGCCATCAGTGAGCTGGCAGGGCTTTTGGGTAAGCCCCAGCATTTT
size: .; D: .; J: TRBJ1-5; V: TRBV4-1; CDR3: CASSQRPPWEHSNQPQHF; DNA: TGCGCCAGCAGCCAACGTCCCCCTTGGGAACATAGCAATCAGCCCCAGCATTTT
size: few; D: .; J: TRBJ1-4; V: TRBV10-3; CDR3: CAISESQGPEKLFF; DNA: TGTGCCATCAGTGAGTCTCAGGGGCCCGAAAAACTGTTTTTT
size: many; D: TRBD2; J: TRBJ2-7; V: TRBV27; CDR3: CAISLFLAGVLVEQYF; DNA: TGTGCCATCAGCCTGTTCTTGGCGGGAGTTTTGGTTGAGCAGTACTTC
size: .; D: .; J: TRBJ1-2; V: TRBV20-1; CDR3: CSAAPGPFYGYTF; DNA: TGCAGTGCAGCCCCGGGACCCTTCTATGGCTACACCTTC
size: many; D: TRBD2; J: TRBJ2-7; V: TRBV20-1; CDR3: CSARQGTSAYEQYF; DNA: TGCAGTGCTAGACAAGGGACTAGCGCCTACGAGCAGTACTTC
size: few; D: .; J: TRBJ1-6; V: TRBV25-1; CDR3: CASEGGSSYNSPLHF; DNA: TGTGCCAGCGAGGGGGGAAGCTCCTATAATTCACCCCTCCACTTT
size: few; D: .; J: TRBJ1-5; V: TRBV20-1; CDR3: CSARREGLLNQPQHF; DNA: TGCAGTGCTAGAAGGGAAGGATTACTAAATCAGCCCCAGCATTTT
size: few; D: .; J: TRBJ1-5; V: TRBV20-1; CDR3: CSARSVAERPQHF; DNA: TGCAGTGCTAGAAGTGTTGCGGAACGGCCCCAGCATTTT
size: few; D: TRBD2; J: TRBJ2-3; V: TRBV7-6; CDR3: CASSPGTSGTIADTQYF; DNA: TGTGCCAGCAGCCCGGGGACTAGCGGGACCATTGCAGATACGCAGTATTTT
size: many; D: .; J: TRBJ2-3; V: TRBV5-1; CDR3: CASSKADTQYF; DNA: TGTGCCAGCAGTAAGGCAGATACGCAGTATTTT
size: few; D: TRBD2; J: TRBJ2-1; V: TRBV6-6; CDR3: CTSSSLETSGTNEQFF; DNA: TGTACCAGCAGTTCCCTGGAGACTAGCGGGACCAATGAGCAGTTCTTC
size: many; D: TRBD2; J: TRBJ2-5; V: TRBV10-3; CDR3: CAAAGDGQETQYF; DNA: TGTGCCGCTGCGGGGGACGGCCAAGAGACCCAGTACTTC
size: many; D: .; J: TRBJ2-5; V: TRBV10-3; CDR3: CAIGILGTQETQYF; DNA: TGTGCCATCGGAATCTTAGGGACTCAAGAGACCCAGTACTTC
size: .; D: .; J: TRBJ2-1; V: TRBV11-1; CDR3: CASSPEIGRGYNEQFF; DNA: TGTGCCAGCAGCCCAGAGATTGGGCGGGGCTATAATGAGCAGTTCTTC
size: .; D: .; J: TRBJ1-4; V: TRBV6-5; CDR3: CASSSPYGRRITNEKLFF; DNA: TGTGCCAGCAGTTCACCCTACGGACGGCGGATAACTAATGAAAAACTGTTTTTT
size: .; D: TRBD1; J: TRBJ1-2; V: TRBV20-1; CDR3: CSARARTGAYGYTF; DNA: TGCAGTGCTAGGGCCCGGACAGGGGCTTATGGCTACACCTTC
size: few; D: .; J: TRBJ2-7; V: TRBV6-2/TRBV6-3; CDR3: CASYGAGPSTYEQYF; DNA: TGTGCCAGTTACGGAGCAGGGCCTTCAACCTACGAGCAGTACTTC